Listed below are T cell receptor beta chains from one sample, sequenced in a study of CD8 T cells in ankylosing spondylitis. TCRdb re-analysed the 5' RACE reads in MiXCR, keeping a single row per CDR3 protein. In the table there are roughly 48,000 distinct CDR3 sequences, approximately 7.4% of which are singletons. Source material: blood, either unsorted or a sorted T cell fraction (not recorded which). The source of these receptors is a female donor with ankylosing spondylitis or in good health (not recorded which). CDR3s include the opening cysteine and the closing phenylalanine or tryptophan. Fields, in order: clone size, D gene, J gene, V gene, CDR3 protein, CDR3 DNA. The D gene is left open where the match is weak. The size field is filled for only some rows; it gives once, few, many or a size class.

few | TRBD2 | TRBJ2-5 | TRBV11-3 | CASSPTGGRETQYF | TGTGCCAGCAGCCCAACGGGGGGGCGGGAGACCCAGTACTTC
many | . | TRBJ1-1 | TRBV5-1 | CASSLGVPGFNTEAFF | TGCGCCAGCAGCTTGGGGGTTCCTGGGTTTAACACTGAAGCTTTCTTT
. | . | TRBJ2-1 | TRBV5-6 | CASSPSWGNEQFF | TGTGCCAGCAGCCCTAGTTGGGGGAATGAGCAGTTCTTC
many | TRBD1 | TRBJ2-7 | TRBV5-5 | CASSLVPGQSSYEQYF | TGTGCCAGCAGCTTGGTTCCGGGACAGAGTTCCTACGAGCAGTACTTC
many | . | TRBJ1-6 | TRBV20-1 | CSARGGGRRGSINSPLHF | TGCAGTGCTAGAGGTGGGGGTCGACGGGGCTCGATTAATTCACCCCTCCACTTT
many | . | TRBJ2-3 | TRBV30 | CACRGYASTDTQYF | TGTGCCTGCCGGGGCTACGCTAGCACAGATACGCAGTATTTT
many | . | TRBJ1-2 | TRBV5-1 | CASSLHGYTF | TGCGCCAGCAGCTTGCACGGCTACACCTTC
many | . | TRBJ2-5 | TRBV2 | CASSVWETQYF | TGTGCCAGCAGTGTATGGGAGACCCAGTACTTC
. | . | TRBJ1-1 | TRBV7-6 | CASSLSGADTEAFF | TGTGCCAGCAGCTTATCGGGGGCCGACACTGAAGCTTTCTTT
many | . | TRBJ2-5 | TRBV6-1 | CASSEEFFGGAETQYF | TGTGCCAGCAGTGAAGAGTTTTTTGGCGGAGCTGAGACCCAGTACTTC
many | TRBD2 | TRBJ2-5 | TRBV3-1 | CASSQVQRRGAYEETQYF | TGTGCCAGCAGCCAAGTACAGAGGCGGGGGGCCTACGAAGAGACCCAGTACTTC
many | . | TRBJ1-1 | TRBV20-1 | CSPYGGTEAFF | TGCAGCCCTTATGGAGGCACTGAAGCTTTCTTT
. | TRBD2 | TRBJ2-1 | TRBV7-8 | CASSFPGTSVDEQFF | TGTGCCAGCAGCTTCCCCGGGACTAGTGTCGATGAGCAGTTCTTC
. | TRBD1 | TRBJ2-2 | TRBV12-3/TRBV12-4 | CASSSDRGRRVTGELFF | TGTGCCAGCAGTTCTGACAGGGGGCGACGGGTCACCGGGGAGCTGTTTTTT
many | TRBD1 | TRBJ1-6 | TRBV7-4 | CASSPIFTGGSYNSPLHF | TGTGCCAGCAGCCCCATTTTTACAGGGGGCTCCTATAATTCACCCCTCCACTTT
many | . | TRBJ1-1 | TRBV4-3 | CASSQDFRLNTEAFF | TGCGCCAGCAGCCAAGACTTCCGACTGAACACTGAAGCTTTCTTT
many | . | TRBJ2-5 | TRBV12-3/TRBV12-4 | CASTGKGGFQETQYF | TGTGCCAGCACCGGGAAGGGGGGTTTTCAGGAGACCCAGTACTTC
few | . | TRBJ2-3 | TRBV7-2 | CASSHGQNSQYF | TGTGCCAGCAGCCACGGACAGAACTCGCAGTATTTT
many | . | TRBJ1-3 | TRBV6-5 | CASSYSDQGNTIYF | TGTGCCAGCAGTTATTCGGACCAAGGAAACACCATATATTTT
many | . | TRBJ1-2 | TRBV10-3 | CAISPPGAAGYTF | TGTGCCATCAGCCCCCCCGGGGCGGCTGGCTACACCTTC
few | TRBD1 | TRBJ1-2 | TRBV7-2 | CASSVLGQTYGYTF | TGTGCCAGCAGCGTACTGGGACAGACCTATGGCTACACCTTC
many | TRBD2 | TRBJ2-3 | TRBV7-2 | CASRSIAGGPTDTQYF | TGTGCCAGCAGATCGATAGCGGGGGGCCCCACAGATACGCAGTATTTT
many | TRBD2 | TRBJ2-5 | TRBV9 | CASSIGTSNVQETQYF | TGTGCCAGCAGCATTGGGACTAGTAACGTCCAAGAGACCCAGTACTTC